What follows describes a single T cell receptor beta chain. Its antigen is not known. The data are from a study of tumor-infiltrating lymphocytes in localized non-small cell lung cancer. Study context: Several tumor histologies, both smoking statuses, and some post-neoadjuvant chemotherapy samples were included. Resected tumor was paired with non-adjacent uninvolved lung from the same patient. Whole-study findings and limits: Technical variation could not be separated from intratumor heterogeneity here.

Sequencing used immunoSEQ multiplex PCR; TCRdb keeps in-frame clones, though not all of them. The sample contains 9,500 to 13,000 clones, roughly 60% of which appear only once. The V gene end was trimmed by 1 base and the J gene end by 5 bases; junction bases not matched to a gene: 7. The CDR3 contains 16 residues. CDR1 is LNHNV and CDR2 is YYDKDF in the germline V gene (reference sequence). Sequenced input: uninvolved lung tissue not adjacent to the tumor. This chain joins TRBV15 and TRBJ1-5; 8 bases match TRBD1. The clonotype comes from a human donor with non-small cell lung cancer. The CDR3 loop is CATSRGIGTGYQPQHF. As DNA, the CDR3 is TGTGCCACCAGCAGAGGAATTGGGACAGGTTATCAGCCCCAGCATTTT.